This TCR beta chain was captured by sequencing in a study of blood T cells in healthy people across ages. General study results and limits: Naive CD4+ cells and diversity were both higher in long-lived donors than in aged donors.

The CDR3 contains 13 residues. Between the trimmed V and J ends, which lost 3 bases and 6 bases, there was a span of 10 bases. A note on this clonotype: No antigen is known for it.

Primers used in a second PCR of about 7 to 12 cycles were a sample-barcoded 5' primer and a J-beta primer mix. TCRdb called the 5' RACE reads again in MiXCR, with one record for every CDR3 protein. The table has just under 750,000 distinct CDR3 sequences, 22% seen once. The chain uses TRBV12-3 or TRBV12-4 and TRBJ2-3; D remains ambiguous. Sample: blood. This receptor was obtained from a man in his 70s in good health. CDR3 in amino acids: CASSLRPRDTQYF. The CDR3 DNA sequence: TGTGCCAGCAGTTTGCGCCCGCGGGATACGCAGTATTTT.